Described below is a single T cell receptor (beta chain) sequence and its context. Its specific antigen is unknown. No clone much larger than this one lies a single base away; base qualities are absent. Including cysteine and phenylalanine, the CDR3 has 16 amino acids. Of the read, only the CDR3 DNA is kept; its 48 bases are in frame from base 1. V and J are trimmed by 2 bases and 4 bases, and the gene matches miss 9 bases of the junction. CDR1 SGHVS and CDR2 FQNEAQ are derived from the germline V gene. These data belong to a study of blood T cell repertoires in COVID-19 (TCRdb year 2020). At the level of the whole study: Collaborator samples came from the United States, Italy and Spain and covered acute and convalescent phases of COVID-19. The samples were drawn from two sources: the first 160 participants of the ongoing ImmuneRACE study, and fewer than 1,500 subjects contributed by 6 global collaborators. Sample metadata almost always included a de-identified subject ID, COVID-19 status, age in years and sex. Deeply sampled blood TCRbeta repertoires from subjects exposed to, actively infected with, or recovered from COVID-19 were included in the dataset. HLA class I and class II types, where available, came from metadata supplied by the sample provider rather than from assay-based typing. The prospective study material was composed of cDNA or gDNA derived from T cells, B-cell-depleted T cells, or PBMCs. The repertoires were released in a freely available public database meant as a resource for research on the immune response to SARS-CoV-2. What the work shows at the level of the full study, not this receptor alone: The quantity of clinical and demographic metadata differed by source and by participant and was supplied without curation.

Whole blood was collected in K2EDTA tubes by collaborating institutions according to the institutions' own protocols. For TCRbeta analysis, collaborator samples were shipped as frozen whole blood, as isolated PBMCs, or as DNA extracted from either sample type. TCRbeta CDR3 regions were amplified from genomic DNA by means of the immunoSEQ Assay, a bias-controlled multiplex PCR. In the authors' own workflow: Within the assay, amplification of reference gene primers was used to estimate how many nucleated cells each sample contained. Sequence reads were collapsed and filtered to measure the absolute abundance of every unique TCRbeta CDR3 rearrangement. Productive Simpson clonality was computed per sample as the square root of Simpson's diversity index over productive rearrangements. Not all clones reach the TCRdb copy of this immuneACCESS table, which keeps in-frame sequences only. Checked studies attribute under half of the gap to unresolved V genes and leave the rest unexplained. Clone size and V and J calls were adopted from that table, with D and trimming inferred from the DNA. The sample records approximately 290,000 clones, approximately 91% of which are singletons. The ten largest account for around 13% of the sample.

The receptor was isolated from an older woman with acute or convalescent COVID-19. The sequencing input was peripheral blood. The chain joins TRBV7-8 to TRBJ2-7, and TRBD2 matches 9 of the central bases. The CDR3 protein: CASSLSSAGGPYEQYF. Here is the DNA: TGTGCCAGCAGCTTAAGTAGCGCGGGAGGGCCTTACGAGCAGTACTTC.